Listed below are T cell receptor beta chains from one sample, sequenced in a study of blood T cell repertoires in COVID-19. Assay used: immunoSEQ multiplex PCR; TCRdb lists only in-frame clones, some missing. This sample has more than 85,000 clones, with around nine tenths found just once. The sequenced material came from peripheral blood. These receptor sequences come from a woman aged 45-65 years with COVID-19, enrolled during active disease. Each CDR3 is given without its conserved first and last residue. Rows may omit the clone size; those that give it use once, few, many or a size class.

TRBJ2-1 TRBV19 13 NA ASGSGGGWYNEQF
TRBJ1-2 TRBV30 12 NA AWSPGTGDYGYT
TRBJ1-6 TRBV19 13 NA ASSIEPGMNSPLH
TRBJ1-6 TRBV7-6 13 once ASSLEGATGSPLH
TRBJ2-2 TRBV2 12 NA ASSEDRGTGELF
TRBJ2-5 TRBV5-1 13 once ASSRASGLQETQY
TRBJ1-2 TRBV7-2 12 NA ASSLVGQGYGYT
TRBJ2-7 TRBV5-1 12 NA ASSYRTETYEQY
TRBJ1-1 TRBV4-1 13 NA ASSQDIAKNTEAF
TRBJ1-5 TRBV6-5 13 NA ASSPSTGPSTPQH
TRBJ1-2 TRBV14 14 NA ASSQDSGGVHYGYT
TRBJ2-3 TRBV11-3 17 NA ASSLVLARTRGNTDTQY
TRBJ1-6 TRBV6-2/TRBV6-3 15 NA ASSLAEGSSYNSPLH
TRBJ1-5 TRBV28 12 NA ASKGRYSNQPQH
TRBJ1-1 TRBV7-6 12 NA ASSAGQGNTEAF
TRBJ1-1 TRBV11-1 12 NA ASSFGGQGTEAF
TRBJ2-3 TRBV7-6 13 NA ASSVNRGRTDTQY
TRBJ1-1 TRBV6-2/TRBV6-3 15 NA ASTYVSLGGPNTEAF
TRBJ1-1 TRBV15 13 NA ATSPREWVNTEAF
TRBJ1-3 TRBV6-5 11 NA ASSSGLSNTIY
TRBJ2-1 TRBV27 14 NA ASSPQQGISYNEQF
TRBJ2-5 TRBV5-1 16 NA ASSLVGQGGVFQETQY
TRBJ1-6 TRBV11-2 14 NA ASSRVRSSYNSPLH
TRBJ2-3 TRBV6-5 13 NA ASRETGLGADTQY
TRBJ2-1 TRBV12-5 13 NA ASGFAASSYNEQF
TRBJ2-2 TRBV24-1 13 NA ATSPHRGHTGELF
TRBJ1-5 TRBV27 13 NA ASKKRGLSNQPQH
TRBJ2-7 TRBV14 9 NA ASSQSYEQY
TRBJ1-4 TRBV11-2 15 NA ASSLRRGVSTNEKLF
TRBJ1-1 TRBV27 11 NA ASRPTGNTEAF
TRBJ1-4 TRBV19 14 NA ASSKPGQGAEEKLF
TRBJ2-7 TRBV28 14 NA ASSPNRDRGRYEQY
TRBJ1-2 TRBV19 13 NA ASSISGTGRYGYT
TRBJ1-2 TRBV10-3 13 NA AINYDGTGNYGYT
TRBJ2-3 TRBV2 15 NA ASSDNMGTASTDTQY
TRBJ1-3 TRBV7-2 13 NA ASSLATGAGNTIY
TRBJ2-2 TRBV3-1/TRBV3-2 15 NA ASSPTSGLRYTGELF
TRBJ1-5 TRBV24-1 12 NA ATGEYYSNQPQH
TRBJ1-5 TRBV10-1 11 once ASSERRDQPQH
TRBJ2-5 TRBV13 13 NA ASSLGGEGQETQY
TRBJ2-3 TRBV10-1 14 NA ASSEISGGLTDTQY
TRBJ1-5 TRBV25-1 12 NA ASSEPGRGQPQH